This TCR beta chain was captured in a study of patients and donors after allogeneic stem cell transplantation. The germline gives CDR1 LNHDA, CDR2 SQIVND (reference sequence). The CDR3 runs 14 residues. V was shortened by 5 bases and J by 8 bases, with 15 bases between the two germline ends. TCRdb passed the RT-PCR reads through MiXCR, listing each CDR3 protein once. This table holds 15,000 to 20,000 distinct CDR3 sequences, roughly 4.5% found once. Ten or more counts support this clonotype. This receptor was identified in a human donor who was either an allogeneic HSCT recipient or a stem cell or donor lymphocyte infusion donor (not recorded which). It is not recorded whose cells these are; they may come from a transplant donor. V is TRBV19 and J is TRBJ1-4, with D possibly TRBD1 on 5 matching bases. The specimen was blood, either unsorted or a sorted T cell fraction (not recorded which). CDR3 nucleotides: TGTGCCAGTAGTTCCCGGACACAGGCCGAAAAACTGTTTTTT. Encoded protein: CASSSRTQAEKLFF.